This T cell receptor beta chain is from a study of shared clonotypes between healthy human individuals. Comments on this clone: The target antigen is unknown.

Whole-study results and caveats: Compared with memory subsets, naive subsets generally had larger estimated richness. Blood alone was sampled, and tissue repertoires likely differ.

Germline V gene lookup returns CDR1 MDHEN and CDR2 SYDVKM. Trimming shortened V by 7 bases and J by 0 bases, and 15 bases separated the two germline ends. This CDR3 has 15 amino acids. Libraries were prepared by immunoSEQ multiplex PCR; TCRdb keeps only in-frame clonotypes and omits some of them. The data show approximately 2.3 million clones, more than 80% seen once. Source material: naive CD4+ T cells from PBMCs. Regarding subset: CD45RA+ positively selected. The receptor comes from a man aged 18 to 30 in good health. Some clones in this sample may be carry-over from other donors' samples. The chain employs TRBV28 and TRBJ1-2; the D is unclear. CDR3 DNA sequence: TGTGCCAGCACTCCCGTAACGTTAGCTAACTATGGCTACACCTTC. This encodes CASTPVTLANYGYTF.